Described below is a single TCR beta chain sequence and its context. Its antigen remains unknown. TCRdb's table, derived via immunoSEQ multiplex PCR, lists solely in-frame clones and lacks some. The data show approximately 130,000 clones, 88% seen once. This specimen comes from a study of T cell responses to AZD1222 COVID-19 vaccine. Whole-study results and caveats: With two AZD1222 doses given, Spike-specific TCR breadth and depth both rose.

The CDR3 is 11 residues long. The V gene end was trimmed by 6 bases and the J gene end by 6 bases; junction bases not matched to a gene: 0. CDR1 is SNHLY, CDR2 FYNNEI, per germline. The TCR comes from an adult who received the AZD1222 COVID-19 vaccine. The gene calls are TRBV2 and TRBJ1-2; 8 bases fit TRBD1. The specimen was peripheral blood, collected 28 days after the second AZD1222 dose. CDR3 in amino acids: CASRQGDGYTF. As DNA, the CDR3 is TGTGCCAGCAGACAGGGGGATGGCTACACCTTC.